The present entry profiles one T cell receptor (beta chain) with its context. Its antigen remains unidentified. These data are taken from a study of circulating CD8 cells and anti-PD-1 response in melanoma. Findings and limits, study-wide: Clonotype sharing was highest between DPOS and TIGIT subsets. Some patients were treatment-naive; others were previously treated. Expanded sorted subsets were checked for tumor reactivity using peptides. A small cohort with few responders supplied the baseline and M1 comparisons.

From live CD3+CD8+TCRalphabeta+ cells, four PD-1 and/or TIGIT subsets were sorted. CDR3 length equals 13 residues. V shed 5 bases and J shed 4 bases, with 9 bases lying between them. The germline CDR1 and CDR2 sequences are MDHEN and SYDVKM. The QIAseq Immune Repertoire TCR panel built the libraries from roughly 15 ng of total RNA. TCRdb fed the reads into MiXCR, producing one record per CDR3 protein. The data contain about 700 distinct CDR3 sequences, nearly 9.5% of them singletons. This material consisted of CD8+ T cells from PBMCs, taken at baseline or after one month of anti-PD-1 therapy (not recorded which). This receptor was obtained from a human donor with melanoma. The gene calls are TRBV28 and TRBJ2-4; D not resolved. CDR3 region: CASSALRKNIQYF. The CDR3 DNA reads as TGTGCCAGCAGTGCTTTGAGGAAAAACATTCAGTACTTC.